The sample holds many counts of the clone carrying this TCR beta chain. The data derive from a study of blood T cells in healthy people across ages. Germline CDR1 reads MNHEY; CDR2 reads SVGAGI. Unmatched junction bases numbered 2, after V lost 6 bases and J lost 5 bases. This CDR3 region has 12 residues. Primers used in a second PCR of roughly 6 to 11 cycles were a sample-barcoded 5' primer and a J-beta primer mix. TCRdb ran MiXCR on the 5' RACE reads and lists one entry per CDR3 protein. The table has 580,000 or so distinct CDR3 sequences, 40% to 55% seen once. The chain combines TRBV6-5 with TRBJ2-7, with 9 positions matching TRBD1. The sequencing sample was made of blood. The TCR originated in a man aged 80 or over in good health. CDR3 sequence (DNA): TGTGCCAGCAGCCGGACAGGGGACGAGCAGTACTTC. Amino acid sequence: CASSRTGDEQYF.